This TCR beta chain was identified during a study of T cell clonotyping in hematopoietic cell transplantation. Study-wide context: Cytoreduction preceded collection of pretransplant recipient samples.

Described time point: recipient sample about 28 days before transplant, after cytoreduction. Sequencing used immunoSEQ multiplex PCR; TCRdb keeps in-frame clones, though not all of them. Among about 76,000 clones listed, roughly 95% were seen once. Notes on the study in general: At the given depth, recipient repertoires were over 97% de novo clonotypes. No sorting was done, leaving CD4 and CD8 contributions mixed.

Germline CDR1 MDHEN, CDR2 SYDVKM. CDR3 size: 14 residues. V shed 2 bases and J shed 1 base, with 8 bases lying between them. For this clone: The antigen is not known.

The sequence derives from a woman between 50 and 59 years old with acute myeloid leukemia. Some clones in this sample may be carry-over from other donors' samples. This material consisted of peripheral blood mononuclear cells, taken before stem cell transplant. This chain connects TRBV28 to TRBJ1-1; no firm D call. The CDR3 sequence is CASSLGAGNTEAFF. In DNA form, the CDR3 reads TGTGCCAGCAGTTTAGGTGCAGGGAACACTGAAGCTTTCTTT.